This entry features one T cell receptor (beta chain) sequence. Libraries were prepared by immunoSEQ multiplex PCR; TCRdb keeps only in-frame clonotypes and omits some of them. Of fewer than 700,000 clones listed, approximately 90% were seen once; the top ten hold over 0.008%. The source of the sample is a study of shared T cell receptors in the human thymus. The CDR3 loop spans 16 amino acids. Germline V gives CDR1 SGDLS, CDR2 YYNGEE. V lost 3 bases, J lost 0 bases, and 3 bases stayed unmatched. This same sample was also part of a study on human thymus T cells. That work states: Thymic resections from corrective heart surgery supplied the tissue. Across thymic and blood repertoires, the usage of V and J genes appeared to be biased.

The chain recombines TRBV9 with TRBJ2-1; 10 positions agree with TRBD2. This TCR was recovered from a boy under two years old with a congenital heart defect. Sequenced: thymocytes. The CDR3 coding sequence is TGTGCCAGCAGCGCCTCTAGCGGGAGCTCCTACAATGAGCAGTTCTTC. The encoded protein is CASSASSGSSYNEQFF.